Following are 12 T cell receptor beta chains from one sample sequenced in a study of T cell repertoires in cytomegalovirus infection. TCRdb used MiXCR to reprocess the reads, holding one entry per CDR3 protein. The table lists around 240,000 distinct CDR3 sequences, 22% of them singletons. The sequencing sample was made of CD8+ T cells from PBMCs. These receptors were taken from a human donor in good health (CMV status not recorded). Some clones in this sample may be carry-over from other donors' samples.

Ten or more counts support this clonotype. The gene calls are TRBV6-5 and TRBJ1-1; 10 bases fit TRBD1. Germline V gene lookup returns CDR1 MNHEY and CDR2 SVGAGI. V lost 0 bases to trimming and J lost 6 bases; unmatched junction nucleotides: 7. The CDR3 spans 16 residues. Here the CDR3 DNA reads TGTGCCAGCAGTTACTCTGGGGGGACAGGGGAGGCTGAAGCTTTCTTT. This codes for CASSYSGGTGEAEAFF.

The V call is TRBV10-1, the J call TRBJ2-5; weak D call: TRBD2 (6 bases). The CDR3 covers 14 residues. Germline values: CDR1 WNHNN, CDR2 SYGVQD (reference sequence). The V and J ends lost 8 bases and 4 bases respectively, with 17 bases between them. The CDR3 sequence: CASGRLASGETQYF. In nucleotides, the CDR3 is TGCGCCAGCGGCCGGCTAGCGTCGGGAGAGACCCAGTACTTC.

The rearrangement joins TRBV9 to TRBJ1-6; no definite D call. Germline CDR1 reads SGDLS; CDR2 reads YYNGEE. V lost 3 bases to trimming and J lost 10 bases, with 8 bases between them. This CDR3 is built from 12 residues. This CDR3 is CASSGDGSPLHF. CDR3 DNA: TGTGCCAGCAGCGGTGACGGCTCACCCCTCCACTTT. The full variable domain, its missing parts supplied by reference TRBV9 and TRBJ1-6, is DSGVTQTPKHLITATGQRVTLRCSPRSGDLSVYWYQQSLDQGLQFLIQYYNGEERAKGNILERFSAQQFPDLHSELNLSSLELGDSALYFCASSGDGSPLHFGNGTRLTVT.

CDR3 protein: CASIVNEQFF. The CDR3 DNA reads TGTGCCAGCATCGTGAATGAGCAGTTCTTC. The chain joins TRBV2 to TRBJ2-1; D is unresolved. The CDR3 totals 10 residues. V lost 7 bases and J lost 7, with 5 bases in between. Germline loops: CDR1 SNHLY, CDR2 FYNNEI.

The chain has TRBV20-1 and TRBJ2-1; the match to TRBD1 covers 12 bases. The CDR3 sequence is 14 residues long. Germline loops: CDR1 DFQATT, CDR2 SNEGSKA (reference sequence). The J segment lost 8 bases and the V segment lost 6 bases, leaving 8 bases of the junction unmatched. The DNA for the CDR3 is TGCAGTGCAACCGGGACAGGGGGCCCGTATGAGCAGTTCTTC. This sequence encodes CSATGTGGPYEQFF.

This clonotype has a count of ten or more. V and J are TRBV7-8 and TRBJ2-5; 8 bases line up with TRBD1. Trimming at V came to 3 bases and at J to 4 bases, leaving 7 bases not matched to a gene. The CDR3 extends over 15 amino acids. From germline, CDR1 is SGHVS and CDR2 FQNEAQ. This CDR3 is CASSFGQGDGETQYF. CDR3 in DNA: TGTGCCAGCAGCTTTGGACAGGGAGACGGAGAGACCCAGTACTTC.

V is TRBV29-1 and J is TRBJ2-7, with 10 bases that match TRBD2. CDR1 and CDR2 from the germline V gene are SQVTM and ANQGSEA. Trimming removed 3 bases from V and 5 bases from J; junction bases left unmatched: 4. CDR3 size: 13 residues. The CDR3 DNA is TGCAGCGTTGACCTTAGCGGGGGGAACGAGCAGTACTTC. Its translation is CSVDLSGGNEQYF.

This clonotype was observed a few times. The V gene is TRBV4-1, the J gene TRBJ2-5, with 14 nucleotides matching TRBD2. The CDR3 is 17 residues long. The V and J ends lost 2 bases and 5 bases, in that order; junction bases with no gene match: 7. The V gene's germline CDR1 is MGHRA and CDR2 YSYEKL. This CDR3 is CASSQTTSGGARETQYF. Written as DNA, the CDR3 is TGCGCCAGCAGCCAAACGACTAGCGGGGGGGCTAGGGAGACCCAGTACTTC.

This clonotype turned up a few times. The gene calls are TRBV23-1 and TRBJ2-7; no clear D gene. TRBV23-1 is classed as an ORF, of uncertain function. Trimming took 8 bases from V and 7 from J, leaving 27 bases between them. The CDR3 has 16 residues. CDR3: CASPSFISPGSWEQYF. DNA for the CDR3: TGCGCCAGCCCTTCCTTCATTTCCCCAGGCTCTTGGGAGCAGTACTTC.

J is TRBJ2-5 and V is TRBV20-1; D is perhaps TRBD1 (5 bases). V was shortened by 6 bases and J by 5 bases, with 16 bases between the two germline ends. The V gene's germline CDR1 is DFQATT and CDR2 SNEGSKA (reference sequence). There are 13 residues in the CDR3. This CDR3 is CSAPSLPGETQYF. CDR3 coding DNA: TGCAGTGCCCCGTCACTGCCAGGGGAGACCCAGTACTTC.

V is TRBV10-3 and J is TRBJ1-5, with 9 bases lining up with TRBD1. The length of the CDR3 is 18 residues. Germline V gives CDR1 ENHRY, CDR2 SYGVKD. V trimming: 0 bases; J trimming: 5 bases; junction bases outside the gene matches: 11. The CDR3 DNA sequence: TGTGCCATCAGTGAGTCGTGGGTTTTGGGACAGGGTCATCAGCCCCAGCATTTT. Translation gives CAISESWVLGQGHQPQHF.

This clonotype appeared once. The chain carries TRBV7-2 and TRBJ2-1; 9 nucleotides match TRBD2. The V and J ends lost 1 base and 12 bases, in that order; junction bases with no gene match: 10. This CDR3 spans 15 amino acids. Germline assignment: CDR1 SGHTA and CDR2 FQGNSA. The CDR3 DNA reads TGTGCCAGCAGCTTAGGAGGACTAGCGTTCGATGGGCAGTTCTTC. Translating gives CASSLGGLAFDGQFF.